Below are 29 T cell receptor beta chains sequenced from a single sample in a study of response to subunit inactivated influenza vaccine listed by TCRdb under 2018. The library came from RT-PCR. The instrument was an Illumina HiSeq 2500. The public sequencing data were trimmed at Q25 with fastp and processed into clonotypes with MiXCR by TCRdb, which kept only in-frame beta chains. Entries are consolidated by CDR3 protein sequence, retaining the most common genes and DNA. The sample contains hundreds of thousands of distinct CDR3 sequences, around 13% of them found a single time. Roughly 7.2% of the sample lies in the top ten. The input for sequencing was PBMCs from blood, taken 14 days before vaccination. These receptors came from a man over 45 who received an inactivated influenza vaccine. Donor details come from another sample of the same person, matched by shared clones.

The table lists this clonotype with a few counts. DNA of the CDR3: TGCAGCGTTGGTCGTATGGTTCAAGAGACCCAGTACTTC. Amino acids: CSVGRMVQETQYF. The chain combines TRBV29-1 with TRBJ2-5; D ambiguous. The CDR3 is 13 residues long. Trimming removed 4 bases from V and 2 bases from J, with 11 bases in between. Germline CDR1 and CDR2: SQVTM and ANQGSEA.

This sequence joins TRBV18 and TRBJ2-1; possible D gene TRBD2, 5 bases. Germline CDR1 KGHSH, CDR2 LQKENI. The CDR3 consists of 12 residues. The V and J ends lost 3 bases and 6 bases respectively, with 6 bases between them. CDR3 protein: CASSPSVNEQFF. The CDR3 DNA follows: TGTGCCAGCTCACCTAGCGTCAATGAGCAGTTCTTC.

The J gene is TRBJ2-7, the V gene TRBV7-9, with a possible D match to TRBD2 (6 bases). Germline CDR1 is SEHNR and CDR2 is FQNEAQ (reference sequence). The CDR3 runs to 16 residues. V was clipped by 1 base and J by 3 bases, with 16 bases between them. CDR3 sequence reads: CASSLVNSGEVYEQYF. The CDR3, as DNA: TGTGCCAGCAGCTTAGTTAATTCCGGGGAGGTCTACGAGCAGTACTTC.

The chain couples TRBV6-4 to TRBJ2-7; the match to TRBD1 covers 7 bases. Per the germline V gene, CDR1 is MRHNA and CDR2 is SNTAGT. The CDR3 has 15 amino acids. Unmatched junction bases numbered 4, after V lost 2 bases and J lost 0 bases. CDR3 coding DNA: TGTGCCAGCAGTGACGGGACAGCGCACTCCTACGAGCAGTACTTC. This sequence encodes CASSDGTAHSYEQYF.

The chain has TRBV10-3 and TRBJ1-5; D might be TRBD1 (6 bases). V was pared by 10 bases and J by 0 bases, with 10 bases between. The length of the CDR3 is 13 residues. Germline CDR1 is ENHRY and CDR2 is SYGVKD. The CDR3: CATNRDSNQPQHF. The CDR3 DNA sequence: TGTGCCACAAACAGGGATAGCAATCAGCCCCAGCATTTT.

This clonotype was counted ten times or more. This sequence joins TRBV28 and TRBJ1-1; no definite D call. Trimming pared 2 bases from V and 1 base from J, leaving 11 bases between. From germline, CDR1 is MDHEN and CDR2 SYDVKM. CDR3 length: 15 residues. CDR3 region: CASSLRPHSNTEAFF. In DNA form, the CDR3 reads TGTGCCAGCAGTTTAAGGCCACATTCGAACACTGAAGCTTTCTTT. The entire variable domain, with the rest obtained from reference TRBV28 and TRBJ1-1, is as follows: DVKVTQSSRYLVKRTGEKVFLECVQDMDHENMFWYRQDPGLGLRLIYFSYDVKMKEKGDIPEGYSVSREKKERFSLILESASTNQTSMYLCASSLRPHSNTEAFFGQGTRLTVV.

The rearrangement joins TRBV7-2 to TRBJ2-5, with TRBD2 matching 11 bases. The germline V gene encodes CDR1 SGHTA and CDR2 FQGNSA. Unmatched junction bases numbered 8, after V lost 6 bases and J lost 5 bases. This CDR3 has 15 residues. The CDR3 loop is CASSSLAGGFETQYF. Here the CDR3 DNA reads TGTGCCAGCAGTTCCCTAGCGGGGGGATTCGAGACCCAGTACTTC. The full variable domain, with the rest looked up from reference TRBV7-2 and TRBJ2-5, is GAGVSQSPSNKVTEKGKDVELRCDPISGHTALYWYRQSLGQGLEFLIYFQGNSAPDKSGLPSDRFSAERTGGSVSTLTIQRTQQEDSAVYLCASSSLAGGFETQYFGPGTRLLVL.

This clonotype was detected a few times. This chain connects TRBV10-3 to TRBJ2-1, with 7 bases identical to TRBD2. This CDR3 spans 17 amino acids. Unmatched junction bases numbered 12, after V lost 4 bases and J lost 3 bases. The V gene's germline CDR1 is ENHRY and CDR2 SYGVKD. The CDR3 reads CAISVGGGLSSYNEQFF. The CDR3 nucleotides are TGTGCCATCAGTGTTGGCGGGGGTCTATCTAGCTACAATGAGCAGTTCTTC.

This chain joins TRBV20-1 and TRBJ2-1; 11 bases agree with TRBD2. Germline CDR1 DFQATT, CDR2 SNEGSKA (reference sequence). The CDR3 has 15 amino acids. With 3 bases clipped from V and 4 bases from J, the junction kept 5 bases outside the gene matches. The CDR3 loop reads CSASTSGRRYNEQFF. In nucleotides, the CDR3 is TGCAGTGCTAGTACTAGCGGGAGACGGTACAATGAGCAGTTCTTC.

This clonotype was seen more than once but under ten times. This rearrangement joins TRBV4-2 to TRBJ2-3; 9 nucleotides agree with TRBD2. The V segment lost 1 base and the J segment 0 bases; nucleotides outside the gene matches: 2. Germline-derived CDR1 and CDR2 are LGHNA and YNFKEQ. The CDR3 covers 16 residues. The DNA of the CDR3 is TGTGCCAGCAGCCAAGTGACTAGCGGAAGCACAGATACGCAGTATTTT. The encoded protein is CASSQVTSGSTDTQYF.

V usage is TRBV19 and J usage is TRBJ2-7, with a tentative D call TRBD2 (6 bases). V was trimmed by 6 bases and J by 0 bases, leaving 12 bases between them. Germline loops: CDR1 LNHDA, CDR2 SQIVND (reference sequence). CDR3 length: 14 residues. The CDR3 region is CASSTDGSSYEQYF. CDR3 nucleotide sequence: TGTGCCAGTAGCACGGACGGGAGCTCCTACGAGCAGTACTTC.

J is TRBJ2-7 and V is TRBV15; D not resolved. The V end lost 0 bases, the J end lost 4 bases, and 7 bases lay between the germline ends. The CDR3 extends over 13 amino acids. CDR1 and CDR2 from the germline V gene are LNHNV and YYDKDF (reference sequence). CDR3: CATSRDVGYEQYF. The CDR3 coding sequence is TGTGCCACCAGCAGAGATGTAGGGTACGAGCAGTACTTC.

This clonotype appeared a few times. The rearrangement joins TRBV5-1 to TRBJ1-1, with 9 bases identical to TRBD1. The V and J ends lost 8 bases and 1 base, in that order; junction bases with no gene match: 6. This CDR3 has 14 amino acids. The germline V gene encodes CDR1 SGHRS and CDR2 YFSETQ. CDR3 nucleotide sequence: TGCGCCAGTCAGACAGGGGGAGGGAACACTGAAGCTTTCTTT. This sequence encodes CASQTGGGNTEAFF.

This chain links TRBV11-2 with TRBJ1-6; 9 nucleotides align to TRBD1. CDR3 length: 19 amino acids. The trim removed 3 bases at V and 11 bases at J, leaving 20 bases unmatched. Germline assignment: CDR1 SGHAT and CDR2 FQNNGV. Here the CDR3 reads CASSLVGARTGVPRTPLHF. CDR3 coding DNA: TGTGCCAGCAGCTTGGTCGGAGCTAGGACAGGGGTGCCAAGGACACCCCTCCACTTT.

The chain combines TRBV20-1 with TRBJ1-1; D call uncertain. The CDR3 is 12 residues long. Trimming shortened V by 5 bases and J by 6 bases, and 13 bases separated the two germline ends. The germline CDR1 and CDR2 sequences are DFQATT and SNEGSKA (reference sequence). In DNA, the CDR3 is TGCAGTGCTCTCAGGTTGAGCGCTGAAGCTTTCTTT. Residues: CSALRLSAEAFF.

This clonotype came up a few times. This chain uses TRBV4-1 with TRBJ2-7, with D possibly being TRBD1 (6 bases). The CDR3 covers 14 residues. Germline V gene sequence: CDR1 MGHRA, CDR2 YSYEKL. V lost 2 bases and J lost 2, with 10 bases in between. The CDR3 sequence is CASSQKTGTYEQYF. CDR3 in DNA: TGCGCCAGCAGCCAAAAAACAGGGACCTACGAGCAGTACTTC.

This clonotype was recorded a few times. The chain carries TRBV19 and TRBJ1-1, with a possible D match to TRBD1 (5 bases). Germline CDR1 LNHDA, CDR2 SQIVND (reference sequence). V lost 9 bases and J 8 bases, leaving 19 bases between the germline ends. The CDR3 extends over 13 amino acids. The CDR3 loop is CASVGTPQAEAFF. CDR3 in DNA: TGTGCCAGCGTGGGGACGCCTCAGGCGGAAGCTTTCTTT.

In nucleotides, the CDR3 is TGTGCCAGCCGCCGGGACAGAGTAACCTACGAGCAGTACTTC. Translating gives CASRRDRVTYEQYF. This chain joins TRBV7-2 and TRBJ2-7, with 7 bases that match TRBD1. CDR3 length: 14 residues. CDR1 and CDR2 (germline): SGHTA, FQGNSA. The V and J ends lost 8 bases and 2 bases, in that order; junction bases with no gene match: 9.

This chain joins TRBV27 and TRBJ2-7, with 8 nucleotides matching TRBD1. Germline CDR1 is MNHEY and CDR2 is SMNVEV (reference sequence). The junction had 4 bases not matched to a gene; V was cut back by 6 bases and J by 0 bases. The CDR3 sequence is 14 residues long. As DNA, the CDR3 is TGTGCCAGCAGAAAAACAGGGGGCTCCTACGAGCAGTACTTC. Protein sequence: CASRKTGGSYEQYF.

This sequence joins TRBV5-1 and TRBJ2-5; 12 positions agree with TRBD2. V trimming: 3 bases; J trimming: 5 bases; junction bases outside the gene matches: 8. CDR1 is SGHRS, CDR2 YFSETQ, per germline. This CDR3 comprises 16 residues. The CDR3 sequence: CASSSGLAGSGETQYF. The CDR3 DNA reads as TGCGCCAGCAGCTCCGGACTAGCGGGGTCTGGCGAGACCCAGTACTTC.

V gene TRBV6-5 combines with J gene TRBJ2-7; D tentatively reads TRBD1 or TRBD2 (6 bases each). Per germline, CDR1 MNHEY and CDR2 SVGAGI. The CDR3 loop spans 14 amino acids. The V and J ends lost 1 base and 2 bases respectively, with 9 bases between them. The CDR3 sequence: CASSYLGGPYEQYF. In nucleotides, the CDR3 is TGTGCCAGCAGTTACTTAGGGGGGCCCTACGAGCAGTACTTC.

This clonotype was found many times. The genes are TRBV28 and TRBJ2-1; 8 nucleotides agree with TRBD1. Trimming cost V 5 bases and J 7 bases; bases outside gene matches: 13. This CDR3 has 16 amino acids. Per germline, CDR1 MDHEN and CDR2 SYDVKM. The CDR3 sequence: CASSRPSGGAGNEQFF. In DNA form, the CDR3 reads TGTGCCAGCAGTAGGCCATCAGGGGGCGCGGGAAATGAGCAGTTCTTC.

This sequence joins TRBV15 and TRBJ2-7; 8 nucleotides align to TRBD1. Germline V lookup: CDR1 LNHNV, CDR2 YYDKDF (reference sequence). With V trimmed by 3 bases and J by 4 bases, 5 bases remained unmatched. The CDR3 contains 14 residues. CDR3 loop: CATSRTGVKYEQYF. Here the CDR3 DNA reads TGTGCCACCAGCAGGACAGGGGTCAAATACGAGCAGTACTTC.

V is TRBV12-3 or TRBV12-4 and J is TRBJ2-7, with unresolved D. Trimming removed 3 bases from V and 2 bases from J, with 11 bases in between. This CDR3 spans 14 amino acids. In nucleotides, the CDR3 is TGTGCCAGCAGTTTCGGTCCCCGGACCTACGAGCAGTACTTC. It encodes CASSFGPRTYEQYF.

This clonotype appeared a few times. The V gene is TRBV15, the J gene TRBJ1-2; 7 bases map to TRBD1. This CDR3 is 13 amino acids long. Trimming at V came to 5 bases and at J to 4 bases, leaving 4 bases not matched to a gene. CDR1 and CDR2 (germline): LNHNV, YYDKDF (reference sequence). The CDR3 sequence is CATSPGQTYGYTF. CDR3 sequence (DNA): TGTGCCACCAGCCCGGGACAGACCTATGGCTACACCTTC.

As DNA, the CDR3 is TGTGCCACCAGTGGGGCTAGCGGGAGAACCGCGGATGAGCAGTTCTTC. Encoded protein: CATSGASGRTADEQFF. The chain recombines TRBV24-1 with TRBJ2-1; 10 bases fit TRBD2. Germline V lookup: CDR1 KGHDR, CDR2 SFDVKD. After removal of 5 bases from V and 8 bases from J, the junction contained 11 bases not matched to a gene. The CDR3 covers 16 residues.

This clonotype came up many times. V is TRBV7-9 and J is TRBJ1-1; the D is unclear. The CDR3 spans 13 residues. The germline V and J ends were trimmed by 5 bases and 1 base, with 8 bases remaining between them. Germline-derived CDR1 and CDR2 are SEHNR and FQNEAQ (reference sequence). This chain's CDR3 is CASSPPPNTEAFF. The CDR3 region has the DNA TGTGCCAGCAGCCCTCCTCCGAACACTGAAGCTTTCTTT.

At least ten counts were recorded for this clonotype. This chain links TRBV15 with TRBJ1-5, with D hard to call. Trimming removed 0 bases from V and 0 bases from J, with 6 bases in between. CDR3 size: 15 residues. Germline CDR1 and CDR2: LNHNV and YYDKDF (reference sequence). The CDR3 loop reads CATSRDPGSNQPQHF. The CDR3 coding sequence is TGTGCCACCAGCAGAGATCCGGGTAGCAATCAGCCCCAGCATTTT.

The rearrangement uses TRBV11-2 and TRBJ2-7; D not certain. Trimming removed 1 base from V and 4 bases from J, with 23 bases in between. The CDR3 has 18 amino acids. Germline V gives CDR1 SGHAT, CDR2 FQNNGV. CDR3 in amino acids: CASSLVALKQQSFYEQYF. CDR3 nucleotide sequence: TGTGCCAGCAGCTTAGTTGCTCTCAAGCAACAGTCTTTTTACGAGCAGTACTTC.